The 25 T cell receptor beta chains given below trace back to one sample, sequenced in a study of T cell repertoires in cytomegalovirus infection (dated by TCRdb to about 2019). The sequencing machine was an Illumina HiSeq 1500. The public sequencing data were trimmed at Q25 with fastp and processed into clonotypes with MiXCR by TCRdb, which kept only in-frame beta chains. Duplicate CDR3 protein sequences are folded into a single record with the most common DNA and genes. The sample data list approximately 100,000 distinct CDR3 sequences, and roughly 41% of these were observed just once. Clones ranked in the top ten supply just under 75% of the sample. The intended sense of this specimen's treatment or condition label: in vitro stimulation with specific CMV peptide epitopes to enrich CMV-specific T cells. No antigen has been identified for these receptors. The starting material was CD8+ T cells from cultured PBMCs, obtained from culture after CMV antigen stimulation. These receptors were collected from a human donor in good health (CMV status not recorded). Some clones in this sample may be carry-over from other donors' samples.

The V and J genes are TRBV11-2 and TRBJ2-3; perhaps D is TRBD1 or TRBD2 (5 bases each). Germline-derived CDR1 and CDR2 are SGHAT and FQNNGV. This CDR3 comprises 16 residues. The germline V and J ends were trimmed by 6 bases and 0 bases, with 16 bases remaining between them. CDR3 loop: CASSPLGAASTDTQYF. CDR3 nucleotides: TGTGCCAGCAGTCCCCTCGGGGCAGCTAGCACAGATACGCAGTATTTT.

The rearrangement uses TRBV11-2 and TRBJ2-1; D possibly corresponds to TRBD1 (6 bases). The germline V gene has CDR1 SGHAT and CDR2 FQNNGV. This CDR3 has 16 amino acids. The germline V and J ends were trimmed by 6 bases and 3 bases, with 18 bases remaining between them. CDR3 DNA sequence: TGTGCCAGCAGTCCACCCGGGACACCACACTACAATGAGCAGTTCTTC. Encoded protein: CASSPPGTPHYNEQFF. Looking up the rest from reference TRBV11-2 and TRBJ2-1 gives the full variable domain: EAGVAQSPRYKIIEKRQSVAFWCNPISGHATLYWYQQILGQGPKLLIQFQNNGVVDDSQLPKDRFSAERLKGVDSTLKIQPAKLEDSAVYLCASSPPGTPHYNEQFFGPGTRLTVL.

This clonotype was counted between two and nine times. The DNA for the CDR3 is TGTGCCAGCAACGGGGGTCACGTCGAGTACTTC. Amino acid sequence: CASNGGHVEYF. The rearrangement links TRBV6-2 or TRBV6-3 to TRBJ2-7; D may be TRBD2 (6 bases). Germline values: CDR1 MNHEY, CDR2 SVGEGT. The CDR3 spans 11 residues. V was shortened by 7 bases and J by 11 bases, with 15 bases between the two germline ends.

This clonotype was seen only a few times. The chain joins TRBV7-2 to TRBJ2-7, with 10 bases identical to TRBD2. With 4 bases clipped from V and 2 bases from J, the junction kept 2 bases outside the gene matches. Germline V gene lookup returns CDR1 SGHTA and CDR2 FQGNSA. The CDR3 runs 14 residues. This CDR3 is CASSSSGGPYEQYF. In nucleotides, the CDR3 is TGTGCCAGCAGCTCTAGCGGGGGTCCCTACGAGCAGTACTTC. Together with reference TRBV7-2 and TRBJ2-7, the CDR3 gives the full variable domain: GAGVSQSPSNKVTEKGKDVELRCDPISGHTALYWYRQSLGQGLEFLIYFQGNSAPDKSGLPSDRFSAERTGGSVSTLTIQRTQQEDSAVYLCASSSSGGPYEQYFGPGTRLTVT.

The chain recombines TRBV27 with TRBJ1-1, with D possibly matching TRBD1 (6 bases). V lost 0 bases, J lost 4 bases, and 12 bases lay in between. The CDR3 is made up of 15 amino acids. The germline gives CDR1 MNHEY, CDR2 SMNVEV (reference sequence). As DNA, the CDR3 is TGTGCCAGCAGTTTATCCCCGGGGGCTAGCACTGAAGCTTTCTTT. Protein sequence: CASSLSPGASTEAFF.

This clonotype was recorded at least ten times. V gene TRBV12-3 or TRBV12-4 combines with J gene TRBJ1-1; D is undetermined. The CDR3 totals 16 residues. Between the trimmed V and J ends, which lost 2 bases and 5 bases, there was a span of 18 bases. The CDR3 DNA reads as TGTGCCAGCAGTTTAAAATGGTCAGCGAGTGGGACTGAAGCTTTCTTT. It codes for CASSLKWSASGTEAFF.

This sequence joins TRBV7-9 and TRBJ2-1, with TRBD1 matching 9 bases. CDR1 and CDR2 from the germline V gene are SEHNR and FQNEAQ (reference sequence). This CDR3 spans 15 amino acids. The V segment lost 1 base and the J segment 7 bases; nucleotides outside the gene matches: 5. The CDR3: CASSLVTGGRNEQFF. CDR3 in DNA: TGTGCCAGCAGCTTAGTGACAGGGGGTCGGAATGAGCAGTTCTTC.

The chain joins TRBV6-5 to TRBJ1-5; weak D call: TRBD1 (6 bases). The CDR3 has 13 residues. The V end was cut by 6 bases, the J end by 6 bases, with 12 bases between. The V gene's germline CDR1 is MNHEY and CDR2 SVGAGI. For the CDR3, the DNA is TGTGCCAGCAGCCAGGACAGTACTCAGCCCCAGCATTTT. This gives the protein CASSQDSTQPQHF.

This clonotype was seen only a few times. The gene calls are TRBV6-5 and TRBJ2-7; D possibly corresponds to TRBD2 (6 bases). Trimming left V 0 bases short and J 3 bases short, with 9 bases between. Germline CDR1 and CDR2: MNHEY and SVGAGI. The CDR3 extends over 14 amino acids. The CDR3 DNA is TGTGCCAGCAGTTACTCCCCGGGACTCTACGAGCAGTACTTC. It translates to CASSYSPGLYEQYF.

V is TRBV27 and J is TRBJ1-2; D uncertain. V was shortened by 5 bases and J by 2 bases, with 15 bases between the two germline ends. Germline CDR1 MNHEY, CDR2 SMNVEV (reference sequence). The CDR3 covers 15 residues. CDR3 amino acids: CASSPRGSSNYGYTF. CDR3 coding DNA: TGTGCCAGCAGTCCCCGTGGCAGTTCAAACTATGGCTACACCTTC.

This clonotype was observed a handful of times. V and J are TRBV19 and TRBJ2-2; D may be TRBD1 (5 bases). V dropped 3 bases and J dropped 5 bases, with 10 bases sitting between them. CDR3 size: 14 residues. Germline V gives CDR1 LNHDA, CDR2 SQIVND (reference sequence). The CDR3 sequence: CASSIAGNTGELFF. CDR3 sequence (DNA): TGTGCCAGTAGTATTGCAGGGAATACCGGGGAGCTGTTTTTT.

Comments on this clonotype: Being one base from a much bigger clone, this may be a read error. The gene calls are TRBV4-1 and TRBJ2-7; TRBD2 aligns across 10 bases. Per the germline V gene, CDR1 is MGHRA and CDR2 is YSYEKL. The CDR3 consists of 15 residues. CDR3 in DNA: TGCACCAGCAGCCAAGGAGCGGGGGGGAACTACGAGCAGTACTTC. This encodes CTSSQGAGGNYEQYF.

Ten or more counts support this clonotype. This sequence joins TRBV6-5 and TRBJ2-2, with a tentative D call TRBD2 (5 bases). This CDR3 is 14 amino acids long. Trimming took off 6 bases at V and 6 bases at J, with 14 bases between the two ends. Germline-derived CDR1 and CDR2 are MNHEY and SVGAGI. The CDR3 region is CASRDFSAAGELFF. Here the CDR3 DNA reads TGTGCCAGCAGGGATTTTTCAGCGGCCGGGGAGCTGTTTTTT.

This clonotype was detected many times. The chain carries TRBV12-3 or TRBV12-4 and TRBJ1-5; D is unclear. The ends were cut back, 4 bases at V and 0 bases at J, with 10 bases in the middle. The CDR3 length is 15 residues. This chain's CDR3 is CASSSNTVSNQPQHF. DNA for the CDR3: TGTGCCAGCAGTTCAAATACAGTTAGCAATCAGCCCCAGCATTTT.

Remarks on this clonotype: A much larger clone differs from this one at a single base, so this may be a read error. The chain is built from TRBV28 and TRBJ2-5; no definite D call. This CDR3 region has 16 residues. V gave up 7 bases and J gave up 1 base, with 19 bases separating them. The germline CDR1 and CDR2 sequences are MDHEN and SYDVKM. The CDR3 loop is CASNSERVDRQETQYF. CDR3 coding DNA: TGTGCCAGCAATTCTGAACGGGTGGACCGCCAAGAGACCCAGTACTTC.

Only a few counts were recorded for this clonotype. The chain is built from TRBV27 and TRBJ2-7; D gene unclear. This CDR3 is built from 13 residues. Germline assignment: CDR1 MNHEY and CDR2 SMNVEV (reference sequence). The germline V and J ends were trimmed by 6 bases and 2 bases, with 11 bases remaining between them. The CDR3 spells CASSTGPAYEQYF. CDR3 nucleotides: TGTGCCAGCAGCACTGGTCCCGCCTACGAGCAGTACTTC.

This clonotype was seen repeatedly, ten times or more. V and J are TRBV9 and TRBJ2-1; possible D gene TRBD2, 5 bases. The CDR3 runs 16 residues. Germline V CDR1 and CDR2: SGDLS, YYNGEE. Trimming shortened V by 6 bases and J by 0 bases, and 16 bases separated the two germline ends. The CDR3 is CASMKGSGYSYNEQFF. The CDR3 DNA reads as TGTGCCAGCATGAAAGGGAGCGGATACTCCTACAATGAGCAGTTCTTC. Variable domain in full (rest from reference TRBV9 and TRBJ2-1): DSGVTQTPKHLITATGQRVTLRCSPRSGDLSVYWYQQSLDQGLQFLIQYYNGEERAKGNILERFSAQQFPDLHSELNLSSLELGDSALYFCASMKGSGYSYNEQFFGPGTRLTVL.

This clonotype has ten or more counts. The chain is built from TRBV7-2 and TRBJ1-5; perhaps TRBD1 as D (5 bases). V lost 1 base to trimming and J lost 3 bases, with 13 bases between them. The CDR3 consists of 16 residues. Per the germline V gene, CDR1 is SGHTA and CDR2 is FQGNSA. This CDR3 reads CASSLEAGGYNQPQHF. For the CDR3, the DNA is TGTGCCAGCAGCTTAGAGGCGGGGGGATACAATCAGCCCCAGCATTTT.

The chain recombines TRBV20-1 with TRBJ2-7; D is tentatively TRBD1 or TRBD2 (5 bases each). This CDR3 region has 14 residues. Germline values: CDR1 DFQATT, CDR2 SNEGSKA (reference sequence). V lost 6 bases and J lost 5, with 20 bases in between. CDR3: CSAPTAGDVNEQYF. Here the CDR3 DNA reads TGCAGTGCCCCCACGGCCGGGGACGTGAACGAGCAGTACTTC.

CDR3 sequence: CASSIVSGTGAGETQYF. Written as DNA, the CDR3 is TGTGCCAGTAGTATCGTCTCCGGGACAGGGGCGGGAGAGACCCAGTACTTC. The chain combines TRBV19 with TRBJ2-5; 10 bases map to TRBD1. After removal of 3 bases from V and 4 bases from J, the junction contained 11 bases not matched to a gene. Germline V CDR1 and CDR2: LNHDA, SQIVND (reference sequence). The CDR3 extends over 17 amino acids.

This chain connects TRBV2 to TRBJ2-2; D tentatively reads TRBD1 or TRBD2 (6 bases each). CDR1 and CDR2 (germline): SNHLY, FYNNEI. Trimming shortened V by 8 bases and J by 1 base, and 17 bases separated the two germline ends. This CDR3 is 16 amino acids long. CDR3 sequence: CASGSRGDGNTGELFF. The CDR3 DNA sequence: TGTGCCAGCGGATCTAGGGGGGACGGGAACACCGGGGAGCTGTTTTTT. Using reference TRBV2 and TRBJ2-2 for the parts outside the CDR3, the full variable domain is EPEVTQTPSHQVTQMGQEVILRCVPISNHLYFYWYRQILGQKVEFLVSFYNNEISEKSEIFDDQFSVERPDGSNFTLKIRSTKLEDSAMYFCASGSRGDGNTGELFFGEGSRLTVL.

This clonotype was counted at least ten times. This chain joins TRBV12-3 or TRBV12-4 and TRBJ1-1, with D perhaps matching TRBD1 (5 bases). V was clipped by 2 bases and J by 8 bases, with 6 bases between them. This CDR3 region has 11 residues. Here the CDR3 DNA reads TGTGCCAGCAGTTTATCAGGGGAAGCTTTCTTT. Translating gives CASSLSGEAFF.

The J gene is TRBJ2-4, the V gene TRBV7-6; 8 bases match TRBD1. With 5 bases clipped from V and 8 bases from J, the junction kept 2 bases outside the gene matches. CDR1 and CDR2 (germline): SGHVS, FNYEAQ. The CDR3 totals 12 residues. This CDR3 is CASSPTGDIQYF. In DNA form, the CDR3 reads TGTGCCAGCAGCCCGACAGGGGACATTCAGTACTTC.

This chain's CDR3 is CASSHDNEQFF. CDR3 DNA sequence: TGTGCCAGCAGCCACGACAATGAGCAGTTCTTC. V and J are TRBV12-3 or TRBV12-4 and TRBJ2-1; no definite D call. Deletions cut 6 bases from V and 5 bases from J, with 5 bases between. There are 11 residues in the CDR3.

This clonotype was seen more than once but under ten times. The rearrangement joins TRBV29-1 to TRBJ1-6; D is ambiguous. The V end was cut by 5 bases, the J end by 7 bases, with 6 bases between. Germline lookup yields CDR1 SQVTM and CDR2 ANQGSEA. The CDR3 runs to 11 residues. The CDR3 nucleotides are TGCAGCGTTTTTGGAAATTCACCCCTCCACTTT. This encodes CSVFGNSPLHF.